This T cell receptor beta chain was documented in a study of T-cell memory formation after mild COVID-19. Study in general: Most TCR clusters belonged to a single donor.

The V gene's germline CDR1 is SGHTA and CDR2 FQGNSA. CDR3 length equals 15 residues. V was clipped by 4 bases and J by 7 bases, with 19 bases between them. TCRdb independently ran MiXCR on the 5' RACE reads; one entry per CDR3 protein. The sample lists 500,000 to 550,000 distinct CDR3 sequences, roughly 20% occurring once. Study outcomes and limitations: Clones shrinking from day 15 to 85 showed even CD4/CD8 mixes; later expanders tilted CD4+. Largely, contracting CD4+ clones fell within CM and EM, and contracting CD8+ clones within EMRA.

This clonotype was found a few times. What it recognizes is unknown. The clonotype originates from an adult woman who had mild COVID-19 (a few samples of this study predate the infection). Cell type and time point are not known. Sequences were obtained from PBMCs or a T cell subset sorted from them (not recorded which). The rearrangement joins TRBV7-2 to TRBJ1-2; TRBD1 might be the D (6 bases). Written as DNA, the CDR3 is TGTGCCAGCAGCTCTCGCGGCTCAGGGGCCCTTGGCTACACCTTC. Protein product: CASSSRGSGALGYTF.